This paragraph covers one T cell receptor (beta chain) sequence. Libraries were prepared by immunoSEQ multiplex PCR; TCRdb keeps only in-frame clonotypes and omits some of them. The sample includes roughly 390,000 clones, roughly 85% of them seen just once. The data derive from a study of blood T cell repertoires in COVID-19. Germline V gives CDR1 SGHRS, CDR2 YFSETQ. The CDR3 is 14 amino acids. The V and J ends lost 1 base and 3 bases respectively, with 11 bases between them. This TCR derives from a woman younger than 35 with acute or convalescent COVID-19. Sequences were obtained from peripheral blood. V gene TRBV5-1 combines with J gene TRBJ2-7, with D unresolved. CDR3 DNA: TGCGCCAGCAGCTTGTGGGCTGCTATCTACGAGCAGTACTTC. It is translated as CASSLWAAIYEQYF. Drawing the rest from reference TRBV5-1 and TRBJ2-7, the complete variable domain is KAGVTQTPRYLIKTRGQQVTLSCSPISGHRSVSWYQQTPGQGLQFLFEYFSETQRNKGNFPGRFSGRQFSNSRSEMNVSTLELGDSALYLCASSLWAAIYEQYFGPGTRLTVT.